Given below is one T cell receptor beta chain in context. Its antigen is unknown. The sample is drawn from a study of vaccination and CD4 T cells after COVID-19. The V gene lost 3 bases and the J gene lost 2 bases, with 8 bases spanning the gap. Germline V gives CDR1 LNHDA, CDR2 SQIVND (reference sequence). The CDR3 totals 14 residues. The treatment: roughly ten-day PBMC culture with coronavirus spike peptide pools or control peptides (ViraFEST assay). Sequence data for DNA of cultured CD4+ T cells were generated by the Oncomine TCR Beta short-read assay. TCRdb re-analysed the PCR reads in MiXCR, keeping a single row per CDR3 protein. The sample has over 12,000 distinct CDR3 sequences, 43% seen once.

This chain connects TRBV19 to TRBJ1-5, with D possibly being TRBD1 (5 bases). The sequence was collected from a human donor with COVID-19. The sample was cultured CD4+ T cells from blood. The CDR3 region has the DNA TGTGCCAGTAGTATTGGCAGGGGCAATCAGCCCCAGCATTTT. This sequence encodes CASSIGRGNQPQHF.